The 2 T cell receptor beta chains presented below share a single source sample, sequenced in a study of CD8 T cells in Susac syndrome. Reverse transcription of about 0.5 to 1 ug RNA used random hexamers. TCRdb redid the calling of the immunoSEQ multiplex PCR reads with MiXCR, one entry per CDR3 protein. The table shows around 80,000 distinct CDR3 sequences, with 93% occurring only once. Sequenced input: CD8+ T cells from PBMCs. The receptors originated from a human donor with Susac syndrome.

This rearrangement joins TRBV20-1 to TRBJ1-1; TRBD1 is a possible D gene (5 bases). There are 14 residues in the CDR3. V lost 3 bases and J 1 base, leaving 12 bases between the germline ends. The germline CDR1 and CDR2 sequences are DFQATT and SNEGSKA (reference sequence). In DNA form, the CDR3 reads TGCAGTGCTAGTAGATTGGGGGGGAACACTGAAGCTTTCTTT. Its translation: CSASRLGGNTEAFF.

This chain links TRBV7-2 with TRBJ2-7; weak D call: TRBD1 (5 bases). V lost 2 bases, J lost 1 base, and 6 bases lay in between. The CDR3 has 13 amino acids. Germline assignment: CDR1 SGHTA and CDR2 FQGNSA. The CDR3 DNA reads TGTGCCAGCAGCTTATGGACATCCTACGAGCAGTACTTC. The encoded protein is CASSLWTSYEQYF.